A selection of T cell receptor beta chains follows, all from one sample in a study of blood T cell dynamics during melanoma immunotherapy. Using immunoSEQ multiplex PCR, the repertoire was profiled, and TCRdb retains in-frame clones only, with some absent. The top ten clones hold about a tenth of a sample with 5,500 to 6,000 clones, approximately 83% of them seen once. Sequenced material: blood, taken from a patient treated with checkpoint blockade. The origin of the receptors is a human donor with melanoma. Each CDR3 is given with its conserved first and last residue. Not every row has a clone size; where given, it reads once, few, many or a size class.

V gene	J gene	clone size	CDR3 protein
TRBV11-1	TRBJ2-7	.	CASSSRQASYEQYF
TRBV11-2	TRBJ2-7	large	CASSFSTGNEQYF
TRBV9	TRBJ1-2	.	CASSVDRYGYTF
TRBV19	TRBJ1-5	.	CASSIDRDTQPQHF
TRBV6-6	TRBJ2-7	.	CASNLGTGASYEQYF
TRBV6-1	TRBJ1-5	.	CASSEGWNSVGPQHF
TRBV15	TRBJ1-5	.	CATSRDGDQPQHF
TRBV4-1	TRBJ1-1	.	CASSQDVWAFF
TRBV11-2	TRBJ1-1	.	CASSLDGGRGTEAFF
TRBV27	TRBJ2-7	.	CASRQTGAYEQYF
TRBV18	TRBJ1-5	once	CASSPDLNQPQHF
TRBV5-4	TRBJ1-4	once	CASSLRGDGEKLFF
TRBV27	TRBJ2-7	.	CASSSDSSTPWGEQYF
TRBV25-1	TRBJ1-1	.	CASRGIQTAFF
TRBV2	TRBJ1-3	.	CASSDRPGNTIYF
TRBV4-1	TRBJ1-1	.	CASSQDGDRSSLNTEAFF
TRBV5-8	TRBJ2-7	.	CASSLNDYEQYF
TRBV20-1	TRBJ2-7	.	CSAILDYEQYF
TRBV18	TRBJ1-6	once	CASSPGQSYNSPLHF
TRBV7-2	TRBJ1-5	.	CASSPSVGDQPQHF
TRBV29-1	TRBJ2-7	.	CSVEEALGSYEQYF
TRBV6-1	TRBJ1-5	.	CASSSQKGGGEPQHF
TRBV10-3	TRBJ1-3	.	CAISKGQVLSGNTIYF
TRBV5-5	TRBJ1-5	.	CASSSPGAKGQPQHF
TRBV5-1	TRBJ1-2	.	CASSLDIQGSTYGYTF
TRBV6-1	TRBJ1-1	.	CASSRTGTAEAFF
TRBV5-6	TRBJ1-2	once	CASSLGLEFYGYTF